The text below deals with one T cell receptor (beta chain). Its antigen is not known. Survey-level immunoSEQ v3.0 assays were run. A target of roughly 40,000-50,000 T-cell genomes per sample was set for sequencing. Data came from immunoSEQ multiplex PCR; TCRdb stores just in-frame clones and leaves some out. The table includes 9,500 to 15,000 clones, roughly 82% detected once. This CDR3 has 16 amino acids. Trimming removed 4 bases from V and 5 bases from J; junction bases left unmatched: 11. CDR1 SGDLS and CDR2 YYNGEE come from the germline V gene. These data come from a study of long-term antiretroviral therapy in people with HIV. Study observations and caveats: Diversity increased after ART yet remained lower than in transplant donor controls. Before ART, certain clones expanded, and these dominated the repertoire at all time points.

The chain joins TRBV9 to TRBJ2-3; TRBD2 agrees at 9 bases. The sample was unsorted PBMCs, taken about 7.9 years after starting antiretroviral therapy. The TCR sequence derives from a man aged 50-59 years with HIV. In nucleotides, the CDR3 is TGTGCCAGCAGCTCCGGGGGACTAGCCCTCGGAGATACGCAGTATTTT. Translating it yields CASSSGGLALGDTQYF.